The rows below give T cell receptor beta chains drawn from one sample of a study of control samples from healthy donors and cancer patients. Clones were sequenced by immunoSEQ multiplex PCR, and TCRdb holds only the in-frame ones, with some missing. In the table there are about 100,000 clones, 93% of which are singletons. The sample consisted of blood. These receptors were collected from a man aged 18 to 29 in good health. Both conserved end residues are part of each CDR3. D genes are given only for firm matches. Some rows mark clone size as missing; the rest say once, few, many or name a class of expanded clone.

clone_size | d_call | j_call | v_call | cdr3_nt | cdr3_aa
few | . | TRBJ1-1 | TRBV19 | TGTGCCAGTAGTATCCCCACTGAAGCTTTCTTT | CASSIPTEAFF
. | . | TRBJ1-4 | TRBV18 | TGTGCCAGCTCACCCACCCTAGGGGCGTCAACTAATGAAAAACTGTTTTTT | CASSPTLGASTNEKLFF
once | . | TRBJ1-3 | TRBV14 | TGTGCCAGCAGCCACTTGGATCTGCCTGGAAACACCATATATTTT | CASSHLDLPGNTIYF
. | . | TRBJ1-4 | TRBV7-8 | TGTGCCAGCAGCTTAGGTCCAGAGGGAGGAAAACTGTTTTTT | CASSLGPEGGKLFF
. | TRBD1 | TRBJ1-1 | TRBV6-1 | TGTGCCAGCAGTGAGGAGACAGGGGGCAAAGACACTGAAGCTTTCTTT | CASSEETGGKDTEAFF
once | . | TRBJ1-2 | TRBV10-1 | TGCGCCAGCAGTGAGACGGGGGCCTATGGCTACACCTTC | CASSETGAYGYTF
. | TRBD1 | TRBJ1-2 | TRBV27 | TGTGCCAGCAGTGGGGGACAGGGGGTCCGCTATGGCTACACCTTC | CASSGGQGVRYGYTF
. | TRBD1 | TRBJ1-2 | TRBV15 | TGTGCCACCAGCAGAATGGACAGGGTTGGAGACTATGGCTACACCTTC | CATSRMDRVGDYGYTF
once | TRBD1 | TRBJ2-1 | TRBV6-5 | TGTGCCAGCAGTTACATACCAGGGGGAAAGAATGAGCAGTTCTTC | CASSYIPGGKNEQFF
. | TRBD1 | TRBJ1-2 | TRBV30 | TGTGCCTATGAGGGTACAGGGGCCTATGGCTACACCTTC | CAYEGTGAYGYTF
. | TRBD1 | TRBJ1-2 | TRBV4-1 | TGCGCCAGCAGCCAAGGACGGGACAGGGGGCATTATGGCTACACCTTC | CASSQGRDRGHYGYTF
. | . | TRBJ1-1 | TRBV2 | TGTGCCAGCGCTGAAGCTTTCTTT | CASAEAFF
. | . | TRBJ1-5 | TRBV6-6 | TGTGCCAGCGCCCCTCGCGGAGATAATCAGCCCCAGCATTTT | CASAPRGDNQPQHF
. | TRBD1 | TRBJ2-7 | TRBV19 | TGTGCCAGTAGTATGGGCAGGGGGCTATGGGAGCAGTACTTC | CASSMGRGLWEQYF
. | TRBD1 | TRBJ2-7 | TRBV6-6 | TGTGCCAGCAGTTACTCGGGACAGGGGCCCTACGAGCAGTACTTC | CASSYSGQGPYEQYF
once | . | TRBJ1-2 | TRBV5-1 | TGCGCCAGCAGCCATTCCCAAGGGGCTGGCTACACCTTC | CASSHSQGAGYTF
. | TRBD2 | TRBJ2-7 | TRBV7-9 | TGTGCCAGCAGTCCTTTAGCGGGATACACCTACGAGCAGTACTTC | CASSPLAGYTYEQYF
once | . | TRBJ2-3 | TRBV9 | TGTGCCAGCTGTCTCTCCGGGACCGGAGATACGCAGTATTTT | CASCLSGTGDTQYF
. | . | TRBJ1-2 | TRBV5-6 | TGTGCCAGCAGCTTGGATTTTCCCGGAGGCTACACCTTC | CASSLDFPGGYTF
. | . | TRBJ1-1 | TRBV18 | TGTGCCAGCTCACCTCCGGGTTTGAGTAACACTGAAGCTTTCTTT | CASSPPGLSNTEAFF
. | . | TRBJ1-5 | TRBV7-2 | TGTGCCAGCAGCTTAAGAGGGGGTAGCAATCAGCCCCAGCATTTT | CASSLRGGSNQPQHF
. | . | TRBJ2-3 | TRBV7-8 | TGTGCCAGCAGCTTACGGGAGACCACAGATACGCAGTATTTT | CASSLRETTDTQYF
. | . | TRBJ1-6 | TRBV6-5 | TGTGCCAGCAGGCGAGGAGAACAGGTGAATTCACCCCTCCACTTT | CASRRGEQVNSPLHF
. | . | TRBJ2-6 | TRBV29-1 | TGCAGCGTTGAAGACGGTGAGGACTCTGGGGCCAACGTCCTGACTTTC | CSVEDGEDSGANVLTF
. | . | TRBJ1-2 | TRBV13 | TGTGCCAGCAGCACGGGGCGAAATGGCTACACCTTC | CASSTGRNGYTF
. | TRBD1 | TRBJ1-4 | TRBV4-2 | TGTGCCAGCAGCCAAGACCCAACAGGGGTTTCATCGGCAAAACTGTTTTTT | CASSQDPTGVSSAKLFF
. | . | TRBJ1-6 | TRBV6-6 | TGTGCCAGCAGTTACTCGACGGAGAATTCACCCCTCCACTTT | CASSYSTENSPLHF
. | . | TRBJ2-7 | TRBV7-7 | TGTGCCAGCAGCTCGGGTCGGGACGGGAGCTACGAGCAGTACTTC | CASSSGRDGSYEQYF
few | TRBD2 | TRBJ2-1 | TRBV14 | TGTGCCAGCAGCCACCTGAAGGGACTAGCGGAGAACCACAATGAGCAGTTCTTC | CASSHLKGLAENHNEQFF
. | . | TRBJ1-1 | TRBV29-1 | TGCAGCGTGCCGGACCAGAACACTGAAGCTTTCTTT | CSVPDQNTEAFF
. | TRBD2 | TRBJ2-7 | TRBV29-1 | TGCAGCGTTACCCACGGGGGGAGGACCTACGAGCAGTACTTC | CSVTHGGRTYEQYF
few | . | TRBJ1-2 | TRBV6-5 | TGTGCCAGCAGAGTTATCGGACAGCACTATGGCTACACCTTC | CASRVIGQHYGYTF
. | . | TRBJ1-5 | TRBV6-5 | TGTGCCAGCAGTTACAAGGCAGGTCCTCAGCCCCAGCATTTT | CASSYKAGPQPQHF
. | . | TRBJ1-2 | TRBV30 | TGTGCCTTCTTGAAGCGGGGACTGGACTATGGCTACACCTTC | CAFLKRGLDYGYTF
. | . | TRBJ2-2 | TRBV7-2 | TGTGCCAGCAGCTTCAGGGGCGAGGGGGAGCTGTTTTTT | CASSFRGEGELFF
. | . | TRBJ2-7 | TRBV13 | TGTGCCAGCAGCTTACGCCCCTACGAGCAGTACTTC | CASSLRPYEQYF
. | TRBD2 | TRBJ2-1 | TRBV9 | TGTGCCAGCAGCGACCCGGCTAGCGGGGTTACCTTAAATGAGCAGTTCTTC | CASSDPASGVTLNEQFF
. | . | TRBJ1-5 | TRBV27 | TGTGCCAGCAGCCACGAATCCAATCAGCCCCAGCATTTT | CASSHESNQPQHF
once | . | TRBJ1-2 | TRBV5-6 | TGTGCCAGCAGCTTCGACAGGATTGACGCCTATGGCTACACCTTC | CASSFDRIDAYGYTF
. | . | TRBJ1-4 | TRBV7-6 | TGTGCCAGCAAAACCTCAGGGGCCCCTAATGAAAAACTGTTTTTT | CASKTSGAPNEKLFF
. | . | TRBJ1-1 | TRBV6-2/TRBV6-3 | TGTGCCAGCAGTTACAGGGCGAACACTGAAGCTTTCTTT | CASSYRANTEAFF